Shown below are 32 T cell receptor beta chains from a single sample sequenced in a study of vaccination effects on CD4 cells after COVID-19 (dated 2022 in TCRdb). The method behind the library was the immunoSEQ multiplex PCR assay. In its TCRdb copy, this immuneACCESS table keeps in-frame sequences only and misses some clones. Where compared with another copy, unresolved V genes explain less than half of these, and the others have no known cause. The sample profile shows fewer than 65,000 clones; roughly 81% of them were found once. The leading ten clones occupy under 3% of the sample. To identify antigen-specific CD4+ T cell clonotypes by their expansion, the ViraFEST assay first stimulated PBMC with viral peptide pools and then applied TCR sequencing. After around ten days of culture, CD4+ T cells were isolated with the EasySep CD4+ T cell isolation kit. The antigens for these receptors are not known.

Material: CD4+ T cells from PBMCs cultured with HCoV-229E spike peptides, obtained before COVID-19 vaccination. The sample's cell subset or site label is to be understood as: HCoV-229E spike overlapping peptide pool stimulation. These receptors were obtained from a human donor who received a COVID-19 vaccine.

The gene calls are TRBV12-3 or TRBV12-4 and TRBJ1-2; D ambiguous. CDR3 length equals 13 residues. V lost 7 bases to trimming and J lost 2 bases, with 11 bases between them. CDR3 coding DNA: TGTGCCAGCACCCCCCTAACAAACTATGGCTACACCTTC. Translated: CASTPLTNYGYTF.

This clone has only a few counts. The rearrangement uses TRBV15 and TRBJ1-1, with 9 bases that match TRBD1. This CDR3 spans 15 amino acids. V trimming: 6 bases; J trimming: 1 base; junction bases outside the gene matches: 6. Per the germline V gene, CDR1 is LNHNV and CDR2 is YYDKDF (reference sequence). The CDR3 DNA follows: TGTGCCACCAGAAGTCCGGGACAGGGGAACACTGAAGCTTTCTTT. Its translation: CATRSPGQGNTEAFF.

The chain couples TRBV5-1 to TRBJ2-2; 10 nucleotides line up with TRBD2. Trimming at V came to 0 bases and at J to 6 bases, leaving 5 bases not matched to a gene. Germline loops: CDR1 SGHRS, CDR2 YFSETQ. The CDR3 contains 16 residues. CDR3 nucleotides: TGCGCCAGCAGCTTGGACCAGCGGGGGGGCCCCGGGGAGCTGTTTTTT. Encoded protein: CASSLDQRGGPGELFF.

CDR3 protein: CASSSKTGGDLNGELFF. The CDR3 DNA is TGTGCCAGCAGTTCCAAGACAGGGGGCGATCTTAACGGGGAGCTGTTTTTT. V and J are TRBV27 and TRBJ2-2, with 10 bases aligning to TRBD1. Germline V CDR1 and CDR2: MNHEY, SMNVEV (reference sequence). CDR3 length: 17 residues. The V segment lost 4 bases and the J segment 7 bases; nucleotides outside the gene matches: 12.

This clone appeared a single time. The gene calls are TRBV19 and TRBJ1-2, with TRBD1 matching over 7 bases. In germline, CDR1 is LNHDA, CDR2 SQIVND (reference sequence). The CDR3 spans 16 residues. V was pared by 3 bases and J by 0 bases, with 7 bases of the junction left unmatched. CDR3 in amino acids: CASSMDGTVANYGYTF. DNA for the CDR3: TGTGCCAGTAGTATGGACGGGACAGTGGCTAACTATGGCTACACCTTC.

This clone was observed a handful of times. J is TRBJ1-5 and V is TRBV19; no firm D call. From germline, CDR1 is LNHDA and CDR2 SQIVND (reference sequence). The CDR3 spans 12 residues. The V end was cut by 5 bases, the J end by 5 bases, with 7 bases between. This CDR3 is CASSGMDQPQHF. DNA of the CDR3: TGTGCCAGTAGTGGGATGGATCAGCCCCAGCATTTT.

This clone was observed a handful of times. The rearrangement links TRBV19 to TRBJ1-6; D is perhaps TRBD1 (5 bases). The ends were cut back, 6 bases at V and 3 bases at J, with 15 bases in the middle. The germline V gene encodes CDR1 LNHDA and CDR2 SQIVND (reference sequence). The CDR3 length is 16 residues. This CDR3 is CASRRSGTNYNSPLHF. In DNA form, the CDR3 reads TGTGCCAGTAGAAGAAGCGGGACTAACTATAATTCACCCCTCCACTTT.

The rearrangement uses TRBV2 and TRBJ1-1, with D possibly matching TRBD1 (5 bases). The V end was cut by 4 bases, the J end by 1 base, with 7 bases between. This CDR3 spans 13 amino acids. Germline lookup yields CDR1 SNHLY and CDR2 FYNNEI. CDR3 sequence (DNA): TGTGCCAGCAGTGTTGGGGGGAACACTGAAGCTTTCTTT. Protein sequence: CASSVGGNTEAFF. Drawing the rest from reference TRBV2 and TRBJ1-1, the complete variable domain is EPEVTQTPSHQVTQMGQEVILRCVPISNHLYFYWYRQILGQKVEFLVSFYNNEISEKSEIFDDQFSVERPDGSNFTLKIRSTKLEDSAMYFCASSVGGNTEAFFGQGTRLTVV.

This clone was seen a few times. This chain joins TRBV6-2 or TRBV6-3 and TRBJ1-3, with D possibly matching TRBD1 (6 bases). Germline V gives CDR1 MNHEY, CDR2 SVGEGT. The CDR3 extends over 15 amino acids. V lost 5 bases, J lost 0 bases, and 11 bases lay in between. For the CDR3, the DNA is TGTGCCAGCAGTCGCACGGGGGCCTCTGGAAACACCATATATTTT. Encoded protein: CASSRTGASGNTIYF.

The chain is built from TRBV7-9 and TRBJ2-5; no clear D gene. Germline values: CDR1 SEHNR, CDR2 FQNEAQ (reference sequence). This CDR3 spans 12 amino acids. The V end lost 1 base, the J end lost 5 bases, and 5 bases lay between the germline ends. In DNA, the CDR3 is TGTGCCAGCAGCTTAGTAGTTGAGACCCAGTACTTC. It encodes CASSLVVETQYF.

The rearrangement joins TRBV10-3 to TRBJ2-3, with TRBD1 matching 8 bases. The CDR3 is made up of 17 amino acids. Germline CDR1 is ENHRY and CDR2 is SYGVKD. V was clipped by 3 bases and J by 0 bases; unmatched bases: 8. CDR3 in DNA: TGTGCCATCAGTGACCATGGACAGGGTTTAAGCACAGATACGCAGTATTTT. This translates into CAISDHGQGLSTDTQYF.

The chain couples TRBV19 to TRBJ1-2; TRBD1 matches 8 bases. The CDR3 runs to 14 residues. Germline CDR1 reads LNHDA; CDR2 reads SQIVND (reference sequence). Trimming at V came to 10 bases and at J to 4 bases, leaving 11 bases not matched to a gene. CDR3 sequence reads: CATAHRGAGYGYTF. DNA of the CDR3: TGTGCCACGGCACACAGGGGGGCTGGCTATGGCTACACCTTC. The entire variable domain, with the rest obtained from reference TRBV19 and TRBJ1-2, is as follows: DGGITQSPKYLFRKEGQNVTLSCEQNLNHDAMYWYRQDPGQGLRLIYYSQIVNDFQKGDIAEGYSVSREKKESFPLTVTSAQKNPTAFYLCATAHRGAGYGYTFGSGTRLTVV.

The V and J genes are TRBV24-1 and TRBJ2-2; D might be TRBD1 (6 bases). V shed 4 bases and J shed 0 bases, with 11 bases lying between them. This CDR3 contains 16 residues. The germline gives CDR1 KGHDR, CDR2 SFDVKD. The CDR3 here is CATSDVQGSNTGELFF. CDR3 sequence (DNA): TGTGCCACCAGTGACGTACAGGGATCGAACACCGGGGAGCTGTTTTTT.

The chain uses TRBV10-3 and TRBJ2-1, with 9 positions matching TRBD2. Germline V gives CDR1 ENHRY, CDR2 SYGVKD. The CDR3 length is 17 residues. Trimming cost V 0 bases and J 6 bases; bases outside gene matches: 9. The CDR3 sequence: CAISESRGGGATNEQFF. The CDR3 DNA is TGTGCCATCAGTGAGTCGAGAGGCGGGGGGGCAACCAATGAGCAGTTCTTC.

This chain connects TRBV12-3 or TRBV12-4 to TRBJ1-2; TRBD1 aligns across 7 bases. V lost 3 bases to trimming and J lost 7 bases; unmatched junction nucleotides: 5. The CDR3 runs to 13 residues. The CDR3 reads CASSFRQGGGYTF. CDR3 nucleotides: TGTGCCAGCAGTTTCCGACAGGGAGGTGGCTACACCTTC.

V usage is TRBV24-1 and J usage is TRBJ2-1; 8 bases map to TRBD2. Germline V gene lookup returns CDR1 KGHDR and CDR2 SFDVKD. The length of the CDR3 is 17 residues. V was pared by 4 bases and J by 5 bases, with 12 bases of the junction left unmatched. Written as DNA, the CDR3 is TGTGCCACCAGTGACCCCTCCGTAGCGGGGCCTAACAATGAGCAGTTCTTC. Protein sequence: CATSDPSVAGPNNEQFF.

The CDR3 nucleotides are TGCGCCAGCAGCTTGATAATTACAGAGGAACACACCGGGGAGCTGTTTTTT. This encodes CASSLIITEEHTGELFF. The gene calls are TRBV5-1 and TRBJ2-2; D not certain. Germline lookup yields CDR1 SGHRS and CDR2 YFSETQ. This CDR3 comprises 17 residues. Trimming shortened V by 1 base and J by 3 bases, and 16 bases separated the two germline ends.

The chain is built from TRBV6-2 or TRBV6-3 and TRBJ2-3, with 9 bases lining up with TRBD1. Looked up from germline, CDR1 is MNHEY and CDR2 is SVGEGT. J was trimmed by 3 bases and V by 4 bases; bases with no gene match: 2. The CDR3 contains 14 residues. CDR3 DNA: TGTGCCAGCAGTTCGACAGGGGGAACAGATACGCAGTATTTT. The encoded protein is CASSSTGGTDTQYF.

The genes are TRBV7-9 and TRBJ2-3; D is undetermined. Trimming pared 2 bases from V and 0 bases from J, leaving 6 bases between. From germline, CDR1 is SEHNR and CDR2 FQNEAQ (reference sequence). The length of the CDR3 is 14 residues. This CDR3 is CASSLSASTDTQYF. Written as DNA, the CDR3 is TGTGCCAGCAGCTTATCAGCTAGCACAGATACGCAGTATTTT.

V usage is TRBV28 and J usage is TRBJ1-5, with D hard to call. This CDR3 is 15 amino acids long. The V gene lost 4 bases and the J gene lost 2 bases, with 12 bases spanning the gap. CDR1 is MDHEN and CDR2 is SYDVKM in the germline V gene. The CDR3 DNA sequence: TGTGCCAGCAGTTCCCCTCAAGGCGGCAATCAGCCCCAGCATTTT. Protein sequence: CASSSPQGGNQPQHF.

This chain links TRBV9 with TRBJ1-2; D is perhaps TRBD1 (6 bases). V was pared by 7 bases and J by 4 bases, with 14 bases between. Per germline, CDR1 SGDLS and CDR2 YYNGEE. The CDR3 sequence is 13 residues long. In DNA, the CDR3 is TGTGCCAGCCAGGGGCGCCAGTCCTATGGCTACACCTTC. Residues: CASQGRQSYGYTF.

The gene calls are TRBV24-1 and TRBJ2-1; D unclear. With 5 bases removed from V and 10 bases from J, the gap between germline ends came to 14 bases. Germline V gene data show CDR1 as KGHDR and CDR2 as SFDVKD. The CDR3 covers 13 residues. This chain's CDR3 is CATSGNLEREQFF. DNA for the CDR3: TGTGCCACCAGTGGGAACTTAGAGCGAGAGCAGTTCTTC.

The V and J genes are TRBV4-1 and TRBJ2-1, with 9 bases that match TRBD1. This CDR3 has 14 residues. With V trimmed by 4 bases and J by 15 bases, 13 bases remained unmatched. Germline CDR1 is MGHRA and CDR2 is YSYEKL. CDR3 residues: CASSPILRDREVFF. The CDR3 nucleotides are TGCGCCAGCAGCCCTATACTCCGGGACAGGGAGGTGTTCTTC.

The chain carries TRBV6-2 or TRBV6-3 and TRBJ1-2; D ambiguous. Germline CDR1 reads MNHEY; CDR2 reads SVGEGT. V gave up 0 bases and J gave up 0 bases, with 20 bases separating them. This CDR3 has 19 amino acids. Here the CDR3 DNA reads TGTGCCAGCAGTTACTCGAGTGTTGGACCAGGCCGTACTAACTATGGCTACACCTTC. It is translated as CASSYSSVGPGRTNYGYTF.

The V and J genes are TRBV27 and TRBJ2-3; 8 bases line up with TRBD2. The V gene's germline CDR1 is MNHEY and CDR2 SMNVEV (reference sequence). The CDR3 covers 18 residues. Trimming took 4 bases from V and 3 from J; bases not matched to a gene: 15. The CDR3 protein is CASSSSGLGGRVTDTQYF. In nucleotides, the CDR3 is TGTGCCAGCAGTTCGTCGGGACTAGGGGGAAGGGTGACAGATACGCAGTATTTT.

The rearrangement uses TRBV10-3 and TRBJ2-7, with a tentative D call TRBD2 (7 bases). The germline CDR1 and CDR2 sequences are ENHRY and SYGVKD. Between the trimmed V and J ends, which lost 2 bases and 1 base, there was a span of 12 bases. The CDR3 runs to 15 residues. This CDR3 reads CAISERGANSYEQYV. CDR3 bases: TGTGCCATCAGTGAGCGGGGGGCTAATTCCTACGAGCAGTACGTC.

The DNA of the CDR3 is TGTGCCAGCAGCTTACCGGGTACTTGTGGAAACACCATATATTTT. This encodes CASSLPGTCGNTIYF. This sequence joins TRBV7-4 and TRBJ1-3; D is unresolved. V lost 2 bases, J lost 3 bases, and 11 bases lay in between. Germline CDR1 reads SGHVT; CDR2 reads SQSDAQ. CDR3 length: 15 amino acids.

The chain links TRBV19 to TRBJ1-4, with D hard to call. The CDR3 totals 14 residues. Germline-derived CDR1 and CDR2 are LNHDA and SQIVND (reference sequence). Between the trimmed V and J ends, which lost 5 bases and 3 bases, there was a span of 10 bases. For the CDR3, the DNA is TGTGCCAGTAGTGATCAACGATCTAATGAAAAACTGTTTTTT. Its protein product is CASSDQRSNEKLFF.

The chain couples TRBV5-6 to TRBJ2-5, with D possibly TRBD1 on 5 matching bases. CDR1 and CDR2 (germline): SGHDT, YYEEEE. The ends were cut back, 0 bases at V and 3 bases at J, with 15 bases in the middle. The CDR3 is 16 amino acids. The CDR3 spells CASSLVAGNSKETQYF. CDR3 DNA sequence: TGTGCCAGCAGCTTGGTGGCAGGGAACTCAAAAGAGACCCAGTACTTC.

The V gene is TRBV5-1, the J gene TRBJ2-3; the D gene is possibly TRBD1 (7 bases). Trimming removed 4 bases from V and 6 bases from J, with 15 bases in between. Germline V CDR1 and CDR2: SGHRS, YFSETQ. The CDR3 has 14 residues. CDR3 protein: CASSLAGGQDTQYF. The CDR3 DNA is TGCGCCAGCAGCCTGGCCGGGGGACAGGATACGCAGTATTTT.

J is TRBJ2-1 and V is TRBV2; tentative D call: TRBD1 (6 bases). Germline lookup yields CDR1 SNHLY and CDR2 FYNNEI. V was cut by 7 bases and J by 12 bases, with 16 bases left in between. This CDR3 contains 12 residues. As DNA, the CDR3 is TGTGCCAGCAACGAACAGGGACCGGTGCAGTTCTTC. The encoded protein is CASNEQGPVQFF.

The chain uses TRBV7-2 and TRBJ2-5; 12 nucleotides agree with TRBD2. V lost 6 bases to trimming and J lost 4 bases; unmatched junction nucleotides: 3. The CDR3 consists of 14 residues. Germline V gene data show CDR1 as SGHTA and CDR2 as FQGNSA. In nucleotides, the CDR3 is TGTGCCAGCAGTAGGACTAGCGGGGCAGAGACCCAGTACTTC. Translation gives CASSRTSGAETQYF. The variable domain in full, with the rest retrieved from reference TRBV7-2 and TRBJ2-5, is GAGVSQSPSNKVTEKGKDVELRCDPISGHTALYWYRQSLGQGLEFLIYFQGNSAPDKSGLPSDRFSAERTGGSVSTLTIQRTQQEDSAVYLCASSRTSGAETQYFGPGTRLLVL.